This T cell receptor beta chain was profiled in a study of vaccination and CD4 T cells after COVID-19. On this clonotype itself: The antigen is undetermined.

Specified treatment: approximately 9-day PBMC culture with coronavirus spike peptide pools or control peptides (ViraFEST assay). Sequenced with the Oncomine TCR Beta short-read assay was DNA taken from cultured CD4+ T cells. From cultured CD4+ T cells, genomic DNA was extracted. TCRdb itself ran the PCR reads through MiXCR, one entry per CDR3 protein. The sample has about 8,800 distinct CDR3 sequences; around 50% are singletons. Specimen: CD4+ T cells from blood, cultured in vitro. This clonotype was obtained from a human donor who had recovered from COVID-19.

DNA for the CDR3: TGTGCCAGCAGCTTAGCGAGCGGGACAGGGGCCTATGGCTACACCTTC. Residues: CASSLASGTGAYGYTF. The J gene is TRBJ1-2, the V gene TRBV7-2; TRBD1 agrees at 10 bases. The CDR3 consists of 16 residues. The germline CDR1 and CDR2 sequences are SGHTA and FQGNSA. V lost 0 bases, J lost 4 bases, and 5 bases stayed unmatched.